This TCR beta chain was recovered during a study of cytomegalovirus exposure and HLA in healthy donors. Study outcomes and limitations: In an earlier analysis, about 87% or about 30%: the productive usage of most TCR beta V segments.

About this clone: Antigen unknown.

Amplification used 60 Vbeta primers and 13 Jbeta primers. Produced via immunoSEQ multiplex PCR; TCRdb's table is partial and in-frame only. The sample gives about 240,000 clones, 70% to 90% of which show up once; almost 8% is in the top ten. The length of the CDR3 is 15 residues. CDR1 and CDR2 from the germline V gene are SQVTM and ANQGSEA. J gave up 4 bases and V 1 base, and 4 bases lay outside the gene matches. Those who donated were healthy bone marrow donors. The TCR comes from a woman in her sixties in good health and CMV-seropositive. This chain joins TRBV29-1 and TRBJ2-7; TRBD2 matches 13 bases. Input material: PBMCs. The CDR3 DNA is TGCAGCGTTGAAGGGAGGACTAGCGGGAGATACGAGCAGTACTTC. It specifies CSVEGRTSGRYEQYF.